These 16 T cell receptor beta chains originate from one sample sequenced in a study of T cell responses to AZD1222 COVID-19 vaccine. Generated by immunoSEQ multiplex PCR, the TCRdb table keeps only in-frame clones and is missing some. The sample includes hundreds of thousands of clones, around 93% of them seen just once. Sequences were derived from peripheral blood, sampled 28 days after the second AZD1222 dose. The receptors originated from an adult who received the AZD1222 COVID-19 vaccine.

V and J are TRBV3-1 (or the pseudogene TRBV3-2) and TRBJ1-1; D gene ambiguous. CDR3 length equals 12 residues. Trimming left V 0 bases short and J 11 bases short, with 10 bases between. CDR1 LGHDT and CDR2 YNNKEL come from the germline V gene (reference sequence). Here the CDR3 reads CASSQDRSEAFF. In DNA form, the CDR3 reads TGTGCCAGCAGCCAAGATCGATCGGAGGCTTTCTTT.

V usage is TRBV28 and J usage is TRBJ1-4; possibly TRBD1 for D (6 bases). CDR3 length equals 14 residues. Trimming took off 8 bases at V and 5 bases at J, with 15 bases between the two ends. From germline, CDR1 is MDHEN and CDR2 SYDVKM. DNA of the CDR3: TGTGCCAGCGAAGGGGGACCCCCAAATGAAAAACTGTTTTTT. Its protein is CASEGGPPNEKLFF. The variable domain in full, completed from reference TRBV28 and TRBJ1-4, reads DVKVTQSSRYLVKRTGEKVFLECVQDMDHENMFWYRQDPGLGLRLIYFSYDVKMKEKGDIPEGYSVSREKKERFSLILESASTNQTSMYLCASEGGPPNEKLFFGSGTQLSVL.

The chain combines TRBV5-5 with TRBJ2-3; D not certain. CDR3 length equals 14 residues. Germline V gives CDR1 SGHKS, CDR2 YYEKEE (reference sequence). With 0 bases removed from V and 0 bases from J, the gap between germline ends came to 5 bases. In DNA form, the CDR3 reads TGTGCCAGCAGCTTGGGAACTAGCACAGATACGCAGTATTTT. It encodes CASSLGTSTDTQYF.

This clone was observed a single time. V usage is TRBV28 and J usage is TRBJ1-1, with a weak D call TRBD1 (6 bases). CDR1 is MDHEN, CDR2 SYDVKM, per germline. This CDR3 spans 14 amino acids. The V gene lost 2 bases and the J gene lost 2 bases, with 9 bases spanning the gap. CDR3 sequence: CASSLIGGNTEAFF. For the CDR3, the DNA is TGTGCCAGCAGTTTAATAGGGGGAAACACTGAAGCTTTCTTT.

This chain uses TRBV12-3 or TRBV12-4 with TRBJ1-5; maybe TRBD1 (6 bases). V lost 5 bases and J lost 7, with 12 bases in between. This CDR3 comprises 13 residues. The CDR3 DNA reads TGTGCCAGCAGTCCAGGGGCGGGACAGCCCCAGCATTTT. This codes for CASSPGAGQPQHF.

V is TRBV28 and J is TRBJ2-7, with 8 bases that match TRBD2. After removal of 4 bases from V and 5 bases from J, the junction contained 10 bases not matched to a gene. Per germline, CDR1 MDHEN and CDR2 SYDVKM. The CDR3 covers 15 residues. The CDR3 DNA is TGTGCCAGCAGTTCACCAGCGGGAGTAAGCCACGAGCAGTACTTC. Translation gives CASSSPAGVSHEQYF.

The chain couples TRBV3-1 (or the pseudogene TRBV3-2) to TRBJ1-2, with 8 nucleotides matching TRBD1. V lost 0 bases and J lost 5; bases outside the gene matches: 8. The CDR3 has 16 amino acids. Germline CDR1 is LGHDT and CDR2 is YNNKEL (reference sequence). The CDR3 is CASSQDRGQGGYGYTF. CDR3 nucleotides: TGTGCCAGCAGCCAAGATAGAGGACAGGGCGGATATGGCTACACCTTC.

The V call is TRBV5-1, the J call TRBJ2-3, with a weak D call TRBD2 (6 bases). The CDR3 contains 15 residues. CDR1 is SGHRS, CDR2 YFSETQ, per germline. Trimming stripped 0 bases from V and 0 bases from J, with 8 bases between. In DNA, the CDR3 is TGCGCCAGCAGCTTGGACGGGACTAGCACAGATACGCAGTATTTT. Translated: CASSLDGTSTDTQYF.

J is TRBJ2-2 and V is TRBV5-1, with D possibly being TRBD2 (5 bases). With 0 bases removed from V and 5 bases from J, the gap between germline ends came to 11 bases. The CDR3 length is 15 residues. Germline V lookup: CDR1 SGHRS, CDR2 YFSETQ. CDR3 region: CASSLGASWTGELFF. CDR3 coding DNA: TGCGCCAGCAGCTTGGGTGCTAGCTGGACCGGGGAGCTGTTTTTT.

The J gene is TRBJ2-3, the V gene TRBV28, with no clear D. CDR3 length: 13 amino acids. The germline CDR1 and CDR2 sequences are MDHEN and SYDVKM. Trimming cost V 3 bases and J 4 bases, with 8 bases left between them. The CDR3 sequence: CASSFSWADTQYF. CDR3 bases: TGTGCCAGCAGTTTCTCCTGGGCAGATACGCAGTATTTT.

The V call is TRBV7-8, the J call TRBJ2-2; no clear D gene. Per the germline V gene, CDR1 is SGHVS and CDR2 is FQNEAQ. This CDR3 contains 12 residues. Trimming cost V 6 bases and J 6 bases, with 8 bases left between them. In DNA form, the CDR3 reads TGTGCCAGCAGTCCCTCGTCCGGGGAGCTGTTTTTT. Its translation is CASSPSSGELFF.

The chain couples TRBV5-5 to TRBJ1-3; D not certain. The length of the CDR3 is 15 residues. Germline CDR1 is SGHKS and CDR2 is YYEKEE (reference sequence). The V and J ends lost 8 bases and 1 base respectively, with 16 bases between them. The CDR3 nucleotides are TGTGCCAGTAGGCTATCATCCGTATCTGGAAACACCATATATTTT. Translated, it gives CASRLSSVSGNTIYF.

The V gene is TRBV4-1, the J gene TRBJ2-6; D unclear. The length of the CDR3 is 14 residues. CDR1 is MGHRA and CDR2 is YSYEKL in the germline V gene. Between the trimmed V and J ends, which lost 4 bases and 0 bases, there was a span of 4 bases. CDR3 bases: TGCGCCAGCAGCCTCCACTCTGGGGCCAACGTCCTGACTTTC. Translation gives CASSLHSGANVLTF.

The chain links TRBV2 to TRBJ1-1, with D possibly being TRBD1 (5 bases). Germline V CDR1 and CDR2: SNHLY, FYNNEI. V lost 0 bases, J lost 8 bases, and 7 bases lay in between. The CDR3 length is 12 residues. The CDR3 DNA is TGTGCCAGCAGTGAAGCGGGACGGGAAGCTTTCTTT. Protein sequence: CASSEAGREAFF.

The chain uses TRBV15 and TRBJ2-7, with D unresolved. V gave up 8 bases and J gave up 6 bases, with 14 bases separating them. This CDR3 has 12 amino acids. Germline V CDR1 and CDR2: LNHNV, YYDKDF (reference sequence). Written as DNA, the CDR3 is TGTGCCACCGCTTCAAGGGCAGCCGAGCAGTACTTC. Translating it yields CATASRAAEQYF.

This clone was recorded a few times. The identical CDR3 is also encoded by other nucleotide sequences in the sample. The chain links TRBV28 to TRBJ1-2; maybe TRBD1 (6 bases). The CDR3 runs to 12 residues. V lost 9 bases and J 8 bases, leaving 16 bases between the germline ends. Germline V gene data show CDR1 as MDHEN and CDR2 as SYDVKM. As DNA, the CDR3 is TGTGCCAGTCGGACCGGGGGGCGCGGCTACACCTTC. Protein product: CASRTGGRGYTF.